Shown below are 23 T cell receptor beta chains from a single sample sequenced in a study of neoadjuvant anti-PD-1 for oral cavity cancer. Here immunoSEQ multiplex PCR was the method, and the copy in TCRdb shows in-frame clones only, minus some. The sample gives fewer than 90,000 clones, about four fifths of which show up once; over 2.5% is in the top ten. The sequencing here drew on PBMCs, taken before nivolumab (anti-PD-1) treatment. All receptors come from a person between 40 and 85 years old with oral cavity squamous cell carcinoma.

The rearrangement uses TRBV19 and TRBJ1-2; no clear D. V lost 6 bases and J 0 bases, leaving 14 bases between the germline ends. This CDR3 comprises 15 residues. Germline CDR1 LNHDA, CDR2 SQIVND (reference sequence). CDR3 DNA sequence: TGTGCCAGTAGCAAGGTGGCACCTTCTAACTATGGCTACACCTTC. Translated, it gives CASSKVAPSNYGYTF. The full variable domain, completed using reference TRBV19 and TRBJ1-2, is DGGITQSPKYLFRKEGQNVTLSCEQNLNHDAMYWYRQDPGQGLRLIYYSQIVNDFQKGDIAEGYSVSREKKESFPLTVTSAQKNPTAFYLCASSKVAPSNYGYTFGSGTRLTVV.

The chain combines TRBV28 with TRBJ2-1; 7 nucleotides align to TRBD2. The V gene's germline CDR1 is MDHEN and CDR2 SYDVKM. The CDR3 spans 14 residues. The V segment lost 3 bases and the J segment 9 bases; nucleotides outside the gene matches: 8. CDR3 sequence (DNA): TGTGCCAGCAGTTTCTATTCTAGGGAGGGTGAGCAGTTCTTC. The encoded protein is CASSFYSREGEQFF.

This clone was observed a single time. The CDR3, as DNA: TGCGCCAGCAGCTTGGGGTCAGCGAATCAGCCCCAGCATTTT. Translated: CASSLGSANQPQHF. The chain uses TRBV5-1 and TRBJ1-5, with D unclear. Germline-derived CDR1 and CDR2 are SGHRS and YFSETQ. The CDR3 is 14 amino acids. The germline V and J ends were trimmed by 0 bases and 4 bases, with 8 bases remaining between them.

This clone was seen only once. This chain connects TRBV7-9 to TRBJ2-3; D is possibly TRBD1 (5 bases). The CDR3 runs to 14 residues. V lost 4 bases and J 0 bases, leaving 8 bases between the germline ends. Germline V gene sequence: CDR1 SEHNR, CDR2 FQNEAQ (reference sequence). CDR3 DNA sequence: TGTGCCAGCAGCTCAGGGCTTAGCACAGATACGCAGTATTTT. Protein sequence: CASSSGLSTDTQYF.

On this clone: The same CDR3 can be traced to other DNA sequences in this sample. The chain uses TRBV5-1 and TRBJ2-5; possible D gene TRBD2, 6 bases. The CDR3 length is 15 residues. Germline CDR1 and CDR2: SGHRS and YFSETQ. Trimming removed 0 bases at V and 2 bases at J, with 11 bases between. As DNA, the CDR3 is TGCGCCAGCAGCTTGGGGGGTAGCGGACAAGAGACCCAGTACTTC. Translated, it gives CASSLGGSGQETQYF.

This chain uses TRBV4-2 with TRBJ2-6; TRBD1 is a possible D gene (5 bases). The V end was cut by 0 bases, the J end by 1 base, with 13 bases between. Germline-derived CDR1 and CDR2 are LGHNA and YNFKEQ. CDR3 length: 18 amino acids. The CDR3, as DNA: TGTGCCAGCAGCCAAGAAACAGCTAGGGGTTCTGGGGCCAACGTCCTGACTTTC. Residues: CASSQETARGSGANVLTF.

This chain links TRBV6-1 with TRBJ1-5; a possible D gene is TRBD1 (5 bases). Trimming took 1 base from V and 4 from J, leaving 14 bases between them. The germline V gene encodes CDR1 MNHNS and CDR2 SASEGT. The CDR3 spans 16 residues. CDR3 protein: CASSEGGAWSNQPQHF. In DNA, the CDR3 is TGTGCCAGCAGTGAAGGGGGCGCGTGGAGTAATCAGCCCCAGCATTTT.

The chain joins TRBV19 to TRBJ2-6, with D uncertain. CDR3 length equals 15 residues. With 5 bases removed from V and 0 bases from J, the gap between germline ends came to 8 bases. Germline-derived CDR1 and CDR2 are LNHDA and SQIVND (reference sequence). CDR3 amino acids: CASSPNFSGANVLTF. For the CDR3, the DNA is TGTGCCAGTAGTCCCAACTTCTCTGGGGCCAACGTCCTGACTTTC. Variable domain in full (rest from reference TRBV19 and TRBJ2-6): DGGITQSPKYLFRKEGQNVTLSCEQNLNHDAMYWYRQDPGQGLRLIYYSQIVNDFQKGDIAEGYSVSREKKESFPLTVTSAQKNPTAFYLCASSPNFSGANVLTFGAGSRLTVL.

This clone was detected once. V is TRBV5-1 and J is TRBJ2-5, with 8 bases that match TRBD1. The CDR3 spans 15 residues. Germline V gene lookup returns CDR1 SGHRS and CDR2 YFSETQ. The V gene end was trimmed by 4 bases and the J gene end by 5 bases; junction bases not matched to a gene: 10. CDR3 bases: TGCGCCAGCAGCGCTCAGGGGGCGCTGGGGGAGACCCAGTACTTC. Protein sequence: CASSAQGALGETQYF.

CDR3 loop: CASSYSTRGYGYTF. The CDR3 bases are TGTGCCAGCAGTTACTCGACCAGGGGCTATGGCTACACCTTC. This chain connects TRBV6-5 to TRBJ1-2; D might be TRBD1 (6 bases). Trimming pared 0 bases from V and 4 bases from J, leaving 9 bases between. Germline lookup yields CDR1 MNHEY and CDR2 SVGAGI. The CDR3 has 14 amino acids.

V and J are TRBV25-1 and TRBJ1-4, with TRBD1 identical over 9 bases. V gave up 2 bases and J gave up 8 bases; unmatched junction bases: 6. Germline CDR1 is MGHDK and CDR2 is SYGVNS. This CDR3 is built from 15 residues. The CDR3 is CASSEPGQGQEKLFF. CDR3 DNA: TGTGCCAGCAGTGAACCGGGACAGGGACAAGAAAAACTGTTTTTT. The whole variable domain, filled in from reference TRBV25-1 and TRBJ1-4, reads EADIYQTPRYLVIGTGKKITLECSQTMGHDKMYWYQQDPGMELHLIHYSYGVNSTEKGDLSSESTVSRIRTEHFPLTLESARPSHTSQYLCASSEPGQGQEKLFFGSGTQLSVL.

CDR3 in DNA: TGTGCCAGCAGCCAAGTTGTCCCGATCAATGAGCAGTTCTTC. Protein product: CASSQVVPINEQFF. The chain is built from TRBV14 and TRBJ2-1; D gene ambiguous. The V gene's germline CDR1 is SGHDN and CDR2 FVKESK. This CDR3 contains 14 residues. The V gene lost 1 base and the J gene lost 6 bases, with 10 bases spanning the gap.

The CDR3 loop is CASSLSWGTEQYF. The CDR3 nucleotides read TGTGCCAGCAGTTTATCTTGGGGAACCGAGCAGTACTTC. The chain uses TRBV27 and TRBJ2-7; no clear D gene. The CDR3 has 13 residues. Germline-derived CDR1 and CDR2 are MNHEY and SMNVEV (reference sequence). V was cut by 0 bases and J by 6 bases, with 9 bases left in between.

The chain combines TRBV6-1 with TRBJ2-7; no firm D call. Germline V lookup: CDR1 MNHNS, CDR2 SASEGT. Trimming removed 3 bases from V and 4 bases from J, with 7 bases in between. CDR3 length: 12 amino acids. CDR3 in amino acids: CASSDQAYEQYF. CDR3 sequence (DNA): TGTGCCAGCAGTGATCAGGCATACGAGCAGTACTTC.

This chain links TRBV5-1 with TRBJ1-1, with 9 bases aligning to TRBD1. CDR1 and CDR2 from the germline V gene are SGHRS and YFSETQ. Unmatched junction bases numbered 9, after V lost 4 bases and J lost 5 bases. The CDR3 length is 15 residues. This CDR3 is CASSTRQGVKTEAFF. The CDR3 nucleotides are TGCGCCAGCAGCACTAGACAGGGGGTAAAAACTGAAGCTTTCTTT.

The chain joins TRBV27 to TRBJ2-7; 7 positions match TRBD2. The CDR3 has 14 amino acids. J was trimmed by 2 bases and V by 3 bases; bases with no gene match: 4. CDR1 MNHEY and CDR2 SMNVEV come from the germline V gene (reference sequence). As DNA, the CDR3 is TGTGCCAGCAGTTTCGGGGGGAGTACCTACGAGCAGTACTTC. Translation: CASSFGGSTYEQYF.

The V gene is TRBV2, the J gene TRBJ2-7, with TRBD2 matching 14 bases. Germline V gene data show CDR1 as SNHLY and CDR2 as FYNNEI. The V and J ends lost 6 bases and 4 bases, in that order; junction bases with no gene match: 17. CDR3 length: 19 residues. This CDR3 reads CASSRTSGGSAQYSYEQYF. The CDR3 DNA reads as TGTGCCAGCAGCCGGACTAGCGGGGGGTCTGCCCAATATTCATACGAGCAGTACTTC.

This chain connects TRBV10-3 to TRBJ2-3; no reliable D call. The CDR3 extends over 15 amino acids. V was trimmed by 3 bases and J by 2 bases, leaving 12 bases between them. Germline V gene sequence: CDR1 ENHRY, CDR2 SYGVKD. CDR3 in amino acids: CAISDPRVNTDTQYF. In nucleotides, the CDR3 is TGTGCCATCAGTGACCCACGGGTAAACACAGATACGCAGTATTTT.

This chain links TRBV7-9 with TRBJ2-2; TRBD1 might be the D (5 bases). Per the germline V gene, CDR1 is SEHNR and CDR2 is FQNEAQ (reference sequence). V lost 4 bases and J 0 bases, leaving 12 bases between the germline ends. The CDR3 totals 16 residues. CDR3 amino acids: CASSSAAQANTGELFF. The CDR3 bases are TGTGCCAGCAGCTCTGCCGCACAGGCGAACACCGGGGAGCTGTTTTTT. Full variable domain (missing parts from reference TRBV7-9 and TRBJ2-2): DTGVSQNPRHKITKRGQNVTFRCDPISEHNRLYWYRQTLGQGPEFLTYFQNEAQLEKSRLLSDRFSAERPKGSFSTLEIQRTEQGDSAMYLCASSSAAQANTGELFFGEGSRLTVL.

The genes are TRBV29-1 and TRBJ2-1; possibly TRBD1 or TRBD2 for D (5 bases each). The germline V gene encodes CDR1 SQVTM and CDR2 ANQGSEA. The V end was cut by 0 bases, the J end by 8 bases, with 23 bases between. This CDR3 contains 17 residues. In nucleotides, the CDR3 is TGCAGCGTTGAAGATCCCGGACGGGCTAGCACAGGCTATGAGCAGTTCTTC. Protein sequence: CSVEDPGRASTGYEQFF.

This chain uses TRBV6-1 with TRBJ2-1; 7 bases line up with TRBD2. Germline V gene sequence: CDR1 MNHNS, CDR2 SASEGT. V lost 6 bases, J lost 6 bases, and 8 bases stayed unmatched. This CDR3 spans 14 amino acids. CDR3 nucleotides: TGTGCCAGCAGACCGGGGGGTGATGGCAATGAGCAGTTCTTC. Protein sequence: CASRPGGDGNEQFF.

This chain connects TRBV20-1 to TRBJ1-5, with a weak D call TRBD1 (6 bases). Trimming shortened V by 1 base and J by 11 bases, and 9 bases separated the two germline ends. Germline assignment: CDR1 DFQATT and CDR2 SNEGSKA (reference sequence). The CDR3 loop spans 11 amino acids. The CDR3 region has the DNA TGCAGTGCTAGAGGCAGGGGAACCCAGCATTTT. Encoded protein: CSARGRGTQHF.

The J gene is TRBJ1-2, the V gene TRBV30; D ambiguous. The CDR3 spans 17 residues. Germline CDR1 reads GTSNPN; CDR2 reads SVGIG (reference sequence). The V gene lost 0 bases and the J gene lost 5 bases, with 22 bases spanning the gap. CDR3 residues: CAWSVLFGVTYSYGYTF. CDR3 coding DNA: TGTGCCTGGAGTGTTCTTTTCGGAGTTACCTACAGTTATGGCTACACCTTC. The full variable domain, with the rest looked up from reference TRBV30 and TRBJ1-2, is SQTIHQWPATLVQPVGSPLSLECTVEGTSNPNLYWYRQAAGRGLQLLFYSVGIGQISSEVPQNLSASRPQDRQFILSSKKLLLSDSGFYLCAWSVLFGVTYSYGYTFGSGTRLTVV.